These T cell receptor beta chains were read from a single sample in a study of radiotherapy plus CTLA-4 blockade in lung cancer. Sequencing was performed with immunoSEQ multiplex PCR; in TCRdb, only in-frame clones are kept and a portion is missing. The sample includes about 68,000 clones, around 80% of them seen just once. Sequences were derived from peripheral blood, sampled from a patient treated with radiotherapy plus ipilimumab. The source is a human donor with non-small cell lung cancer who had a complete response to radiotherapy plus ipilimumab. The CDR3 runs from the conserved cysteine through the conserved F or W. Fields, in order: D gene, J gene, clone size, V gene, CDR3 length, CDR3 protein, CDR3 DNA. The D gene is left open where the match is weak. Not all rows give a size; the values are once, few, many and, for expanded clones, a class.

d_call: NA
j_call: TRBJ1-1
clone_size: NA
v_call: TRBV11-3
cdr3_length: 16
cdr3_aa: CASSFTGTRAAVGAFF
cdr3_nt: TGTGCCAGCAGCTTCACCGGGACAAGGGCAGCCGTTGGAGCTTTCTTT

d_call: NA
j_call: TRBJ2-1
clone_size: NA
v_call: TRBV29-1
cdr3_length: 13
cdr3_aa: CSVEDVRGNEQFF
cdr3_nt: TGCAGCGTTGAAGACGTCAGGGGCAATGAGCAGTTCTTC

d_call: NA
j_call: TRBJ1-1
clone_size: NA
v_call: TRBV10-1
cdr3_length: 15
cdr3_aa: CASSEAGTPNTEAFF
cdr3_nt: TGCGCCAGCAGTGAGGCCGGGACTCCGAACACTGAAGCTTTCTTT

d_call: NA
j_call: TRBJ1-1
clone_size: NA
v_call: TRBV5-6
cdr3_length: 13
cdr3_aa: CASSLYQGTEAFF
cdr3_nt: TGTGCCAGCAGCCTCTACCAGGGGACTGAAGCTTTCTTT

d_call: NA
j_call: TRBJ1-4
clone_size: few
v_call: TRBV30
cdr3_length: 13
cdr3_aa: CASTIRGGEKLFF
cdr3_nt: TGTGCCTCGACGATTCGGGGAGGTGAAAAACTGTTTTTT

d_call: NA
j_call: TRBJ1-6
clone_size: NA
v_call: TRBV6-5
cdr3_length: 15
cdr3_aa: CASSPSSTYLITLHF
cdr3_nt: TGTGCCAGCAGCCCCTCGTCAACTTATCTGATTACCCTCCACTTT

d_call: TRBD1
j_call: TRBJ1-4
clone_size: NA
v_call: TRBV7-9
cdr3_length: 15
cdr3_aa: CASSSRQGVDEKLFF
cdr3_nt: TGTGCCAGCAGTTCAAGACAGGGCGTCGACGAAAAACTGTTTTTT

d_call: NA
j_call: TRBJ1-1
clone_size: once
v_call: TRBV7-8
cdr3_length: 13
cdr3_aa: CASGFETGTEAFF
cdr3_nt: TGTGCCAGCGGATTCGAGACAGGAACTGAAGCTTTCTTT

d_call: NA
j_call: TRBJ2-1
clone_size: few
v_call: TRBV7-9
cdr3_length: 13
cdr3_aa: CASSYGTEGEQFF
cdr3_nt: TGTGCCAGCAGCTATGGTACGGAGGGTGAGCAGTTCTTC

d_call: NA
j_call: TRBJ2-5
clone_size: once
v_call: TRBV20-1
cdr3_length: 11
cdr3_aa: CSAIEKETQYF
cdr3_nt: TGCAGTGCTATAGAGAAAGAGACCCAGTACTTC

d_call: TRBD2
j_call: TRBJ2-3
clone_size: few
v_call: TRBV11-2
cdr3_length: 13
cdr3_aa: CASSGLGADTQYF
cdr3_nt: TGTGCCAGCAGCGGACTAGGAGCAGATACGCAGTATTTT

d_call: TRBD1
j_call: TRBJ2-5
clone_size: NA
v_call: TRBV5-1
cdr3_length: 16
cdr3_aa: CASSIQGVLGRETQYF
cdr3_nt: TGCGCCAGCAGCATTCAGGGGGTGTTAGGTCGGGAGACCCAGTACTTC

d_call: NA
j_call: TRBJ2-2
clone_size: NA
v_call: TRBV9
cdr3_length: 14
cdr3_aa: CASSGLANTGELFF
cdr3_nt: TGTGCCAGCAGCGGACTAGCGAACACCGGGGAGCTGTTTTTT

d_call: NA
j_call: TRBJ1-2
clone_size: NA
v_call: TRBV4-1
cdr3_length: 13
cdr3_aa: CASSQVGTYGYTF
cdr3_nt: TGCGCCAGCAGCCAAGTAGGGACCTATGGCTACACCTTC

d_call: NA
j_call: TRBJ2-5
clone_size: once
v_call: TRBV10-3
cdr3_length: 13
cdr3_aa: CAISRGTKETQYF
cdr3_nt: TGTGCCATCAGCCGGGGGACGAAAGAGACCCAGTACTTC

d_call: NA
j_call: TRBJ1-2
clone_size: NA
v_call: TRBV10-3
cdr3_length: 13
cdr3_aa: CAISIQENYGYTF
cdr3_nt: TGTGCCATCAGTATACAGGAAAACTATGGCTACACCTTC

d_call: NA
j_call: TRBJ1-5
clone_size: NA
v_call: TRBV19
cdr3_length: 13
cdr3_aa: CASTGTEDQPQHF
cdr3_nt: TGTGCCTCCACCGGGACCGAGGATCAGCCCCAGCATTTT

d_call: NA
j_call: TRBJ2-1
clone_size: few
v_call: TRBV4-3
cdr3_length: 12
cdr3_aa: CASSQDAGKQFF
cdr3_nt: TGCGCCAGCAGCCAAGATGCAGGGAAGCAGTTCTTC

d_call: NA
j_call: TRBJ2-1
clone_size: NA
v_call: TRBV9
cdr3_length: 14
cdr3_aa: CASSVAMERVEQFF
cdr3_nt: TGTGCCAGCAGCGTAGCTATGGAAAGGGTTGAGCAGTTCTTC

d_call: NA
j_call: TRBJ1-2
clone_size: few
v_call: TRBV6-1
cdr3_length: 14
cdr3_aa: CASSEVGLNYGYTF
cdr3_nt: TGTGCCAGCAGTGAAGTGGGACTCAACTATGGCTACACCTTC

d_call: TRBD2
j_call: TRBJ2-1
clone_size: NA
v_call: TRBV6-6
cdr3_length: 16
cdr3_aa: CASSPGRPGSYNEQFF
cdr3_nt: TGTGCCAGCAGCCCCGGGAGGCCGGGCTCCTACAATGAGCAGTTCTTC

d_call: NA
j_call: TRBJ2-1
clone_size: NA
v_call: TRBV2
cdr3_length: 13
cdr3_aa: CASRGISYNEQFF
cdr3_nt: TGTGCCAGCAGGGGGATTTCCTACAATGAGCAGTTCTTC

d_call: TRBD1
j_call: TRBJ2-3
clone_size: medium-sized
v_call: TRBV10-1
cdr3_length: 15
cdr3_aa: CASSPRTGGTDTQYF
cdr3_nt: TGCGCCAGCAGCCCACGGACAGGGGGCACAGATACGCAGTATTTT

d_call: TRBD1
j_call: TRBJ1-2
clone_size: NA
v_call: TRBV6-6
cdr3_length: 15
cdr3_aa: CASSNRDRGFLGYTF
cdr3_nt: TGTGCCAGCAGTAACCGGGACAGGGGTTTTCTTGGCTACACCTTC

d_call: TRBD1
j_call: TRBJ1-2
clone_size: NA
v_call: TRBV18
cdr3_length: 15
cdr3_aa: CASSYNRGSDYGYTF
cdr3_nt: TGTGCCAGCTCCTATAACAGGGGGAGTGACTATGGCTACACCTTC

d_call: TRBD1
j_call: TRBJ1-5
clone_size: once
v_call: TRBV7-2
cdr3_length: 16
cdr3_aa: CASSLGGTGLGQPQHF
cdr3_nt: TGTGCCAGCAGCTTAGGTGGGACAGGGCTCGGGCAGCCCCAGCATTTT

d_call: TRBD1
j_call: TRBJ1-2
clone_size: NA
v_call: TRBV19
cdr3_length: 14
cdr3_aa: CASSLGTGGSGYTF
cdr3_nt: TGTGCCAGTAGCCTAGGGACAGGGGGCTCTGGCTACACCTTC

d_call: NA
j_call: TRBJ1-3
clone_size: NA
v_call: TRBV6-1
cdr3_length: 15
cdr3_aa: CASSEESGSGNTIYF
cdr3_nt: TGTGCCAGCAGTGAAGAATCGGGGTCGGGAAACACCATATATTTT

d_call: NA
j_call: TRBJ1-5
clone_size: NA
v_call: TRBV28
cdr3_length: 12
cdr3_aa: CASSLMNQPQHF
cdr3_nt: TGTGCCAGCAGTTTAATGAATCAGCCCCAGCATTTT

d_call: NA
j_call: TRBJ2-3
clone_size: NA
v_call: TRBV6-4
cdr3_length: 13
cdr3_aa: CASSPKSPDTQYF
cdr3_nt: TGTGCCAGCAGCCCAAAGAGCCCCGATACGCAGTATTTT

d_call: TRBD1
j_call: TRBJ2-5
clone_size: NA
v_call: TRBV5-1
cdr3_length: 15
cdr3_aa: CASSLSTGGEETQYF
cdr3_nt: TGCGCCAGCAGCTTGTCAACAGGGGGTGAAGAGACCCAGTACTTC

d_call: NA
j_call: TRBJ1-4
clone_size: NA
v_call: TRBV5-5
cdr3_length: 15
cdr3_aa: CASSEGSATNEKLFF
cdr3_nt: TGTGCCAGCAGCGAGGGTTCTGCAACTAATGAAAAACTGTTTTTT

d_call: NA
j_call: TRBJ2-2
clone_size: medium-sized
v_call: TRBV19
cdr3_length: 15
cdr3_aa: CASSARGHITGELFF
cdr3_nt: TGTGCCAGTAGCGCCCGAGGACACATCACCGGGGAGCTGTTTTTT

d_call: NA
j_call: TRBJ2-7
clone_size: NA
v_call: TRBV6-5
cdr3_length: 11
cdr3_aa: CASSDVSEQYF
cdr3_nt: TGTGCCAGCAGCGACGTAAGCGAGCAGTACTTC

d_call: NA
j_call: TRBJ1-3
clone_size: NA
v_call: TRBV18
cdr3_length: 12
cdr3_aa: CALRVAGNTIYF
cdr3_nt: TGTGCCCTGAGGGTAGCTGGAAACACCATATATTTT

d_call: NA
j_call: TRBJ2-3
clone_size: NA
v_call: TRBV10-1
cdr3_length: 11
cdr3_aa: CASSGGDTQYF
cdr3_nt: TGCGCCAGCAGTGGTGGAGATACGCAGTATTTT

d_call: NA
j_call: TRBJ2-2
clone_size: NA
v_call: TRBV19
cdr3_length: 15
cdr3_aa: CASSILGGAAGELFF
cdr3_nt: TGTGCCAGTAGTATATTGGGGGGCGCCGCCGGGGAGCTGTTTTTT

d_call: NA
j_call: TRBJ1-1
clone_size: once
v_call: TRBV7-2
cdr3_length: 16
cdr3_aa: CASSLDFAGEDTEAFF
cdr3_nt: TGTGCCAGCAGCTTAGATTTTGCAGGGGAGGACACTGAAGCTTTCTTT

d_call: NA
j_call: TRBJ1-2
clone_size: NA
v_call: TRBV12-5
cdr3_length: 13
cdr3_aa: CASGGGLDYGYTF
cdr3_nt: TGTGCTAGTGGTGGAGGGTTGGACTATGGCTACACCTTC

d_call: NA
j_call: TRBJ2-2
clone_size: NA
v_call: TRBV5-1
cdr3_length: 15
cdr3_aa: CASSPDGDHTGELFF
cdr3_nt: TGCGCCAGCAGCCCGGACGGGGACCACACCGGGGAGCTGTTTTTT

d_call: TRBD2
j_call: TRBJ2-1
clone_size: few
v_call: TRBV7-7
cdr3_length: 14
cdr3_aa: CASSPGTSDNEQFF
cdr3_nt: TGTGCTAGCAGCCCCGGGACTAGCGACAATGAGCAGTTCTTC

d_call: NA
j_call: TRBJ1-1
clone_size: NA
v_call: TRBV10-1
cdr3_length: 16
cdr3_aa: CASSEGQALMNTEAFF
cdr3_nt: TGCGCCAGCAGTGAGGGGCAGGCGCTGATGAACACTGAAGCTTTCTTT

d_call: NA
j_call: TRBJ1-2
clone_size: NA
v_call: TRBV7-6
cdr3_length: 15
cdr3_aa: CASSSTVTVNYGYTF
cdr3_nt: TGTGCCAGCAGCTCCACCGTAACCGTTAACTATGGCTACACCTTC

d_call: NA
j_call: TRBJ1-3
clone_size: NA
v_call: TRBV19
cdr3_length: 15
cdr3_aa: CASSLGGSSGNTIYF
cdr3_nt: TGTGCCAGTAGCCTGGGGGGGAGCTCTGGAAACACCATATATTTT

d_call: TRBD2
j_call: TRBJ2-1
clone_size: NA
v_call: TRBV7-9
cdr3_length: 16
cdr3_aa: CASSIRRRGDHNEQFF
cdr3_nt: TGTGCCAGCAGCATCCGACGGCGGGGGGACCACAATGAGCAGTTCTTC

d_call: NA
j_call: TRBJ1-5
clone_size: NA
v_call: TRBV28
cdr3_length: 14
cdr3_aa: CASSLGGSNQPQHF
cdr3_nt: TGTGCCAGCAGTTTAGGAGGGTCCAATCAGCCCCAGCATTTT

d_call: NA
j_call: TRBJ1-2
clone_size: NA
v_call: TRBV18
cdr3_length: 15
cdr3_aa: CASSPGAAANYGYTF
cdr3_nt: TGTGCCAGCTCACCCGGTGCAGCCGCTAACTATGGCTACACCTTC

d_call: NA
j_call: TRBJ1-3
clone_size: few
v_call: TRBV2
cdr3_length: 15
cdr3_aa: CASSIRPQAGNTIYF
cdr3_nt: TGTGCCAGCAGTATCCGCCCGCAGGCTGGAAACACCATATATTTT

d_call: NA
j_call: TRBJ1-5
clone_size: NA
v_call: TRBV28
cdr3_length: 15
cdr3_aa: CASSLPAVGRQPQHF
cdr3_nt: TGTGCCAGCAGTTTGCCCGCAGTGGGTAGGCAGCCCCAGCATTTT

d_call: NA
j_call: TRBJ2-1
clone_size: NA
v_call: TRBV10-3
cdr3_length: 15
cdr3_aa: CAISDVGGQRNEQFF
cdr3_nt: TGTGCCATCAGTGATGTCGGGGGGCAAAGGAATGAGCAGTTCTTC

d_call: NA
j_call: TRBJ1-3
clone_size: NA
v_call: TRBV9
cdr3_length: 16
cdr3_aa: CASSPPMGISGNTIYF
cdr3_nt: TGTGCCAGCAGCCCCCCCATGGGGATCTCTGGAAACACCATATATTTT

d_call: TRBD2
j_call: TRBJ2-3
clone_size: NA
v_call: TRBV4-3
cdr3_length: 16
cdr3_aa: CASSQHTGGPADTQYF
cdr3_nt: TGCGCCAGCAGCCAGCATACGGGGGGGCCCGCAGATACGCAGTATTTT

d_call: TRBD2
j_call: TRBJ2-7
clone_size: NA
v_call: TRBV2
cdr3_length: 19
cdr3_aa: CASSEAPSGNLRQKDEQYF
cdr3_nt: TGTGCCAGCAGTGAAGCACCTAGCGGGAACCTCCGCCAGAAAGACGAGCAGTACTTC

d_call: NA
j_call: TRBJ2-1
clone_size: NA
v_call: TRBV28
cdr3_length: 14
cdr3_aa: CASSLGATLNEQFF
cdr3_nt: TGTGCCAGCAGTTTAGGAGCTACCCTCAATGAGCAGTTCTTC

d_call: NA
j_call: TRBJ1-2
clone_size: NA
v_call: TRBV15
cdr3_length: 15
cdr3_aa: CATSRGSGEVGGYTF
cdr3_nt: TGTGCCACCAGCAGAGGGTCAGGGGAGGTGGGTGGCTACACCTTC

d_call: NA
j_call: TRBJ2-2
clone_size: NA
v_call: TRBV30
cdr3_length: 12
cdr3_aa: CAWNRVNGELFF
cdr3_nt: TGTGCCTGGAACAGGGTTAACGGGGAGCTGTTTTTT

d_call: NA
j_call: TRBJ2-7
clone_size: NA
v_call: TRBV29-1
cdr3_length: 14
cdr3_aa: CSVEVSGQIYEQYF
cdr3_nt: TGCAGCGTTGAAGTGTCGGGACAAATCTACGAGCAGTACTTC

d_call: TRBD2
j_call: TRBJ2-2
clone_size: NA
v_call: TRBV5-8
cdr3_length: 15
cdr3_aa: CASSRTSGNTGELFF
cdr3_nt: TGTGCCAGCAGCCGGACTAGCGGAAACACCGGGGAGCTGTTTTTT

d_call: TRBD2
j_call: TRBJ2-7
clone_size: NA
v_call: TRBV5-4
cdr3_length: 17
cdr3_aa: CASSFGTSGGVPHEQYF
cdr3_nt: TGTGCCAGCAGCTTTGGGACTAGCGGGGGGGTACCCCACGAGCAGTACTTC